This TCR beta chain was identified in a study of blood T cell repertoires in COVID-19. Study as a whole: Researchers got acute and convalescent COVID-19 samples from the United States, Italy and Spain. Nucleic acid was either cDNA or gDNA, and it came from T cells, B-cell-depleted T cells, or PBMCs.

This CDR3 has 21 residues. After removal of 6 bases from V and 0 bases from J, the junction contained 23 bases not matched to a gene. Methods used by the authors: Reference gene primer amplification gave estimated nucleated cell counts. Assay: immunoSEQ multiplex PCR; the TCRdb copy retains only in-frame clones and omits some. Clone size and V and J calls were adopted from that table, with D and trimming inferred from the DNA. The sample shows approximately 28,000 clones, around 72% of them seen only once. This sequence joins TRBV6-7 and TRBJ2-1, with 7 positions matching TRBD2. TRBV6-7 is placed among ORFs of uncertain function. Sample: peripheral blood. The sequence was collected from a boy younger than 10 with active or convalescent COVID-19. CDR3 coding DNA: TGTGCCAGCAGGGGGCGGGGGAAGGTGCGTACTCCCAGGAGCTCCTACAATGAGCAGTTCTTC. Residues: CASRGRGKVRTPRSSYNEQFF.